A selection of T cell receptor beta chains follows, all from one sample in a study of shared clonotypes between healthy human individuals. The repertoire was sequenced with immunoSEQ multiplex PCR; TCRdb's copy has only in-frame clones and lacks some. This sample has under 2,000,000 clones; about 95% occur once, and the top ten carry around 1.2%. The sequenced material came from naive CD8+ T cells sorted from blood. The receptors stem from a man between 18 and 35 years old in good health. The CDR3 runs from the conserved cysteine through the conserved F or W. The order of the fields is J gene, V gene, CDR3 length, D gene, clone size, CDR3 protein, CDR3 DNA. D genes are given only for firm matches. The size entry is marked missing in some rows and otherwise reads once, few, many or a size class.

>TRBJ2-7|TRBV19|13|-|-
CASSIDLEGEQYF
TGTGCCAGTAGTATAGATCTGGAGGGCGAGCAGTACTTC
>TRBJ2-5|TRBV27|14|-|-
CASSRTGTGETQYF
TGTGCCAGCAGCCGCACAGGGACGGGAGAGACCCAGTACTTC
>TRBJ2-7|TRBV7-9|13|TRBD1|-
CASSGGQLYEQYF
TGTGCCAGCAGCGGGGGACAGCTCTACGAGCAGTACTTC
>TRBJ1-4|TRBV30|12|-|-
CACETDGDGLFF
TGTGCCTGCGAAACTGACGGGGATGGACTGTTTTTT
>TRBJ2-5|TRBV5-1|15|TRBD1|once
CASSRGQGAMKTQYF
TGCGCCAGCAGCAGGGGACAGGGGGCCATGAAGACCCAGTACTTC
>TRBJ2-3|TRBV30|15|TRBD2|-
CAWSLGPGGVDTQYF
TGTGCCTGGAGCCTAGGGCCGGGGGGTGTAGATACGCAGTATTTT
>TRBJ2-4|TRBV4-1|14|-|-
CASSQVAGVNIQYF
TGCGCCAGCAGCCAAGTGGCAGGGGTAAACATTCAGTACTTC
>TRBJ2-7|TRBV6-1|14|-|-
CASSPGRSSYEQYF
TGTGCCAGCAGCCCGGGACGGAGCTCCTACGAGCAGTACTTC
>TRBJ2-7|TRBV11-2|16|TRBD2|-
CASSLVGGGGAYEQYF
TGTGCCAGCAGCTTAGTGGGAGGCGGGGGGGCTTACGAGCAGTACTTC
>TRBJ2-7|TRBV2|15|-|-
CASSEYGPYSYEQYF
TGTGCCAGCAGTGAATACGGACCCTACTCCTACGAGCAGTACTTC
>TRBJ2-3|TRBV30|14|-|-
CAWRSGAGFDTQYF
TGTGCCTGGAGATCGGGGGCGGGGTTCGATACGCAGTATTTT
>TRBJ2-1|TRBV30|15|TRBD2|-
CAWSWTSGGAGEQFF
TGTGCCTGGAGTTGGACTAGCGGGGGGGCCGGTGAGCAGTTCTTC
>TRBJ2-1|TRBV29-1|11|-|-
CSDAGGNEQFF
TGCAGCGACGCCGGGGGCAATGAGCAGTTCTTC
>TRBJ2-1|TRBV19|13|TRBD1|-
CASEDRAYNEQFF
TGTGCCTCCGAGGACAGGGCCTACAATGAGCAGTTCTTC
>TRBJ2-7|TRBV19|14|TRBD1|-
CASRTDRGSYEQYF
TGTGCCAGTAGGACAGACAGGGGGAGCTACGAGCAGTACTTC
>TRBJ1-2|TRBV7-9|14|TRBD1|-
CASSNGQGAYGYTF
TGTGCCAGCAGCAACGGACAGGGAGCCTATGGCTACACCTTC
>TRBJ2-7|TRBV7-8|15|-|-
CASSFYRASSYEQYF
TGTGCCAGCAGCTTTTATCGAGCCAGCTCCTACGAGCAGTACTTC
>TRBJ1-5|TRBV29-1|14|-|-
CSVGAEDSNQPQHF
TGCAGCGTTGGGGCCGAGGATAGCAATCAGCCCCAGCATTTT
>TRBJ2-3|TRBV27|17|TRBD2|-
CASSLSSSGVSTDTQYF
TGTGCCAGCAGTTTATCCTCAAGCGGGGTTAGCACAGATACGCAGTATTTT
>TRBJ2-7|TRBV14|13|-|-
CASSPLAGYEQYF
TGTGCCAGCAGCCCCCTGGCGGGGTACGAGCAGTACTTC
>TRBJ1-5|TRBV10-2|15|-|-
CASSEGHYSNQPQHF
TGCGCCAGCAGTGAGGGACATTATAGCAATCAGCCCCAGCATTTT
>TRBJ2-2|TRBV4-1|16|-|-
CASSQESGVRTGELFF
TGCGCCAGCAGCCAAGAATCCGGGGTGAGGACCGGGGAGCTGTTTTTT
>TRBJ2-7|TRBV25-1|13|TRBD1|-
CASSAGTGNEQYF
TGTGCCAGCAGTGCGGGGACAGGGAACGAGCAGTACTTC
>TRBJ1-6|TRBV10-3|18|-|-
CAISESIGVSSYNSPLHF
TGTGCCATCAGTGAGTCGATCGGCGTTAGCTCCTATAATTCACCCCTCCACTTT
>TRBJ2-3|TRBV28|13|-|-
CASSFQVGDTQYF
TGTGCCAGCAGTTTCCAGGTTGGAGATACGCAGTATTTT
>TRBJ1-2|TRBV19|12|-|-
CASDGQGHGYTF
TGTGCCAGTGATGGGCAGGGCCATGGCTACACCTTC
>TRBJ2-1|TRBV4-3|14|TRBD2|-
CASSSRLAETEQFF
TGCGCCAGCAGCTCCCGACTAGCGGAAACAGAGCAGTTCTTC
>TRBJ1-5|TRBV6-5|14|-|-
CASSDAGGHQPQHF
TGTGCCAGCAGTGACGCCGGGGGCCATCAGCCCCAGCATTTT
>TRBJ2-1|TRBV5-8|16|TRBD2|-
CASSRRRSGGRDEQFF
TGTGCCAGCAGCCGAAGGCGCTCGGGGGGGCGAGATGAGCAGTTCTTC
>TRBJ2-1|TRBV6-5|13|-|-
CASSPKGVNEQFF
TGTGCCAGCAGTCCCAAGGGGGTCAATGAGCAGTTCTTC
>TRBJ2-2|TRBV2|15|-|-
CASSEYRASAGELFF
TGTGCCAGCAGTGAGTACAGGGCGTCGGCCGGGGAGCTGTTTTTT